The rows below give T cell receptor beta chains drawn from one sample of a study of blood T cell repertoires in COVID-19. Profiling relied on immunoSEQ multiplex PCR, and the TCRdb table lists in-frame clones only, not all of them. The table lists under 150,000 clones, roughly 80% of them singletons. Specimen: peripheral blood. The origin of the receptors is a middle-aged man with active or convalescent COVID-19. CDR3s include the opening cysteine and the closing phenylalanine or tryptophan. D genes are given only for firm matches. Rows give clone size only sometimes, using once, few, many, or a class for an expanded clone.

DNA: TGTGCCAGCAGCCAACAACTAGCGGACCCTTACAATGAGCAGTTCTTC; CDR3: CASSQQLADPYNEQFF; D: TRBD2; size: NA; J: TRBJ2-1; V: TRBV3-1/TRBV3-2
DNA: TGTGCCAGCAGTTTAAAAGGTGTTGGGGGCAGGGGAAGCTCTGGGGCCAACGTCCTGACTTTC; CDR3: CASSLKGVGGRGSSGANVLTF; D: NA; size: NA; J: TRBJ2-6; V: TRBV27
DNA: TGTGCCAGCAGCCAAAATTGGCGGTCCAATTCGGATACGCAGTATTTT; CDR3: CASSQNWRSNSDTQYF; D: NA; size: few; J: TRBJ2-3; V: TRBV4-2
DNA: TGTGCCAGCAGCGCCCCGGGCGGGAGAGGATTCGGTGAGCAGTTCTTC; CDR3: CASSAPGGRGFGEQFF; D: TRBD2; size: NA; J: TRBJ2-1; V: TRBV9
DNA: TGTGCCAGCAGTTTACAGGGGTCCCCTTACTACGAGCAGTACTTC; CDR3: CASSLQGSPYYEQYF; D: TRBD1; size: NA; J: TRBJ2-7; V: TRBV11-2
DNA: TGTGCCAGCAGCGTAGGAGGGCTAGTCGATGAGCAGTTCTTC; CDR3: CASSVGGLVDEQFF; D: NA; size: NA; J: TRBJ2-1; V: TRBV9
DNA: TGTGCCACCAGCGGAGGACTAGCGGCGAACACCGGGGAGCTGTTTTTT; CDR3: CATSGGLAANTGELFF; D: TRBD2; size: NA; J: TRBJ2-2; V: TRBV24-1
DNA: TGTGCCAGCAGCGTAGGAGGCAGCGCCTACGAGCAGTACTTC; CDR3: CASSVGGSAYEQYF; D: NA; size: NA; J: TRBJ2-7; V: TRBV9
DNA: TGCGCCAGCAGCCAAGATCGGGTCTACGAGCAGTACTTC; CDR3: CASSQDRVYEQYF; D: NA; size: few; J: TRBJ2-7; V: TRBV4-1
DNA: TGTGCCAGCAGCGTAGAGCCTAGCGGGAGGACCGGGGAGCTGTTTTTT; CDR3: CASSVEPSGRTGELFF; D: TRBD2; size: NA; J: TRBJ2-2; V: TRBV9
DNA: TGTGCCACCAGCACCAGGGTGAGCTTACCCCTCCACTTT; CDR3: CATSTRVSLPLHF; D: NA; size: few; J: TRBJ1-6; V: TRBV15
DNA: TGTGCCACCAGCAACCACCTGGAGTTTAGCTCTGGAAACACCATATATTTT; CDR3: CATSNHLEFSSGNTIYF; D: NA; size: NA; J: TRBJ1-3; V: TRBV15
DNA: TGCGCCAGCAGCCCTGGACAGGTCCCCGGGGAGCTGTTTTTT; CDR3: CASSPGQVPGELFF; D: TRBD1; size: NA; J: TRBJ2-2; V: TRBV5-1
DNA: TGTGCCAGCAGCTTAGAGACAGGGGAGAACACTGAAGCTTTCTTT; CDR3: CASSLETGENTEAFF; D: TRBD1; size: NA; J: TRBJ1-1; V: TRBV7-6
DNA: TGCAGCGCTCCGGACAGGGCCTATGGCTACACCTTC; CDR3: CSAPDRAYGYTF; D: TRBD1; size: NA; J: TRBJ1-2; V: TRBV29-1
DNA: TGCGCCAGCACCCCCCCACTAGCGGGGAAATTTGGGACCCAGTACTTC; CDR3: CASTPPLAGKFGTQYF; D: TRBD2; size: NA; J: TRBJ2-5; V: TRBV5-1
DNA: TGTGCCAGCAGCCAAGGTGAGCGGAAGCAGTACTTC; CDR3: CASSQGERKQYF; D: NA; size: NA; J: TRBJ2-7; V: TRBV3-1/TRBV3-2
DNA: TGTGCCAGCAGCTTAGACTCGTCTGAAGCTTTCTTT; CDR3: CASSLDSSEAFF; D: NA; size: NA; J: TRBJ1-1; V: TRBV11-1
DNA: TGTGCCAGCACTCCGTTCTCTGGGGCCAACGTCCTGACTTTC; CDR3: CASTPFSGANVLTF; D: NA; size: few; J: TRBJ2-6; V: TRBV11-1
DNA: TGTGCCAGCAGCGGACTAGCGGAGTACTACGAGCAGTACTTC; CDR3: CASSGLAEYYEQYF; D: TRBD2; size: NA; J: TRBJ2-7; V: TRBV11-2
DNA: TGTGCCATCAACACACAAAACCCGAACACCGGGGAGCTGTTTTTT; CDR3: CAINTQNPNTGELFF; D: NA; size: NA; J: TRBJ2-2; V: TRBV10-3
DNA: TGTGCCAGCAGCCGAGGAGTACGTATTGTCCACGAGCAGTACTTC; CDR3: CASSRGVRIVHEQYF; D: NA; size: NA; J: TRBJ2-7; V: TRBV11-2
DNA: TGTGCCACCTCGACAGGGGGCTGGGTTGGCTACACCTTC; CDR3: CATSTGGWVGYTF; D: TRBD1; size: NA; J: TRBJ1-2; V: TRBV3-1/TRBV3-2
DNA: TGCAGCGTTGAAGGGGGGCCGGGACTAGCGGGTCAATCCTACAATGAGCAGTTCTTC; CDR3: CSVEGGPGLAGQSYNEQFF; D: TRBD2; size: NA; J: TRBJ2-1; V: TRBV29-1
DNA: TGCGCCAGCAGCCTACTAACAGGGGGTCCCTACAATGAGCAGTTCTTC; CDR3: CASSLLTGGPYNEQFF; D: TRBD1; size: NA; J: TRBJ2-1; V: TRBV4-1
DNA: TGTGCCAGCAGTTTAGAGGTTTACAATGAGCAGTTCTTC; CDR3: CASSLEVYNEQFF; D: NA; size: NA; J: TRBJ2-1; V: TRBV28
DNA: TGTGCCAGCAGCGACCTGGACAGAAGTAATGAAAAACTGTTTTTT; CDR3: CASSDLDRSNEKLFF; D: NA; size: NA; J: TRBJ1-4; V: TRBV7-2
DNA: TGTGCCAGCAGTCCTACAGAGCACAATGAGCAGTTCTTC; CDR3: CASSPTEHNEQFF; D: NA; size: NA; J: TRBJ2-1; V: TRBV3-1/TRBV3-2
DNA: TGTGCCAGCTCACAAAGACAGGCCGGAGGCGAAAAACTGTTTTTT; CDR3: CASSQRQAGGEKLFF; D: NA; size: NA; J: TRBJ1-4; V: TRBV18
DNA: TGTGCCAGCAGCGTAGAGCCGGGAATCTCTGGAAACACCATATATTTT; CDR3: CASSVEPGISGNTIYF; D: NA; size: NA; J: TRBJ1-3; V: TRBV9
DNA: TGTGCTAGTGGTTTGGGAGACTACCTAGCGGGAGCCCCCTTCAATGAGCAGTTCTTC; CDR3: CASGLGDYLAGAPFNEQFF; D: TRBD2; size: few; J: TRBJ2-1; V: TRBV12-5
DNA: TGTGCCAGCTCACCACCGTTCACAGAACTAGCCAAAAACATTCAGTACTTC; CDR3: CASSPPFTELAKNIQYF; D: NA; size: NA; J: TRBJ2-4; V: TRBV18
DNA: TGTGCCAGCAGCGTAGAGGGGCAGAGGAGCTCCTATAATTCACCCCTCCACTTT; CDR3: CASSVEGQRSSYNSPLHF; D: NA; size: NA; J: TRBJ1-6; V: TRBV9
DNA: TGTGCCAGCAGCCTATCCACAGGGTTGACTGAAGCTTTCTTT; CDR3: CASSLSTGLTEAFF; D: NA; size: NA; J: TRBJ1-1; V: TRBV7-9
DNA: TGTGCCAGCAGTGAACCGGGACAGTCTAACTATGGCTACACCTTC; CDR3: CASSEPGQSNYGYTF; D: TRBD1; size: NA; J: TRBJ1-2; V: TRBV25-1
DNA: TGTGCCAGCAGCCGCCGGGACAGGGGCATAAACACCATATATTTT; CDR3: CASSRRDRGINTIYF; D: TRBD1; size: NA; J: TRBJ1-3; V: TRBV3-1/TRBV3-2
DNA: TGTGCCACCAGTGATCGCCGGGTGTATTTT; CDR3: CATSDRRVYF; D: NA; size: NA; J: TRBJ2-3; V: TRBV24-1
DNA: TGCGCCAGCAGCCAAGATGGTAGACAGGGGGCGACCGGGGAGCTGTTTTTT; CDR3: CASSQDGRQGATGELFF; D: TRBD1; size: NA; J: TRBJ2-2; V: TRBV4-1
DNA: TGTGCCAGCAGCTTAGTGGTGTCAGGTGCACTAGCGGGAGAGACCCAGTACTTC; CDR3: CASSLVVSGALAGETQYF; D: TRBD2; size: NA; J: TRBJ2-5; V: TRBV11-2
DNA: TGCGCCAGCAGCCGTACCGGGACAGGGGTGAGGGAGCAGTACTTC; CDR3: CASSRTGTGVREQYF; D: TRBD1; size: NA; J: TRBJ2-7; V: TRBV5-1
DNA: TGTGCCAGCAGTTTAGACCGCCGGGCAGGGAATGAAAAACTGTTTTTT; CDR3: CASSLDRRAGNEKLFF; D: NA; size: few; J: TRBJ1-4; V: TRBV27
DNA: TGTGCCAGCAGCCAAGACTTAAATAGCAATCAGCCCCAGCATTTT; CDR3: CASSQDLNSNQPQHF; D: NA; size: NA; J: TRBJ1-5; V: TRBV4-2
DNA: TGTGCCAGCAGTCGCTCTGGAAACACCATATATTTT; CDR3: CASSRSGNTIYF; D: NA; size: NA; J: TRBJ1-3; V: TRBV3-1/TRBV3-2
DNA: TGTGCCAGCAGCACGGGCCAGCGGGATCAGCCCCAGCATTTT; CDR3: CASSTGQRDQPQHF; D: NA; size: few; J: TRBJ1-5; V: TRBV9
DNA: TGTGCCAGCAGCTCCGAGGCGGGGGGGCAGGGGCGCAATCAGCCCCAGCATTTT; CDR3: CASSSEAGGQGRNQPQHF; D: NA; size: NA; J: TRBJ1-5; V: TRBV7-2
DNA: TGTGCCAGCCAAAAGGGAGCTCAGAGCTCCTACAATGAGCAGTTCTTC; CDR3: CASQKGAQSSYNEQFF; D: NA; size: NA; J: TRBJ2-1; V: TRBV7-9
DNA: TGTGCCAGCAGTCCTCCGACGAAGCCGCGGGGGCTGTTTTTT; CDR3: CASSPPTKPRGLFF; D: NA; size: NA; J: TRBJ2-2; V: TRBV28
DNA: TGCGCCAGCAGCTCCGCCGGTCACAATGAGCAGTTCTTC; CDR3: CASSSAGHNEQFF; D: NA; size: NA; J: TRBJ2-1; V: TRBV5-1